This record covers a single TCR beta chain. The data derive from a study of immune characterization of retroperitoneal liposarcoma. The CDR3 contains 13 residues. Trimming took off 5 bases at V and 2 bases at J, with 10 bases between the two ends. Each CDR3 protein is one row after TCRdb ran MiXCR on the PCR reads. This sample yields about 12,000 distinct CDR3 sequences, of which about a quarter are seen a single time; around 9% belongs to the top ten. The sequence came from a female donor with retroperitoneal liposarcoma. The sequenced material came from tumor tissue. The gene calls are TRBV12-3 or TRBV12-4 and TRBJ2-7; D call uncertain. Here the CDR3 DNA reads TGTGCCAGCAGTCACCCAGTCACCTACGAGCAGTACTTC. Translated, it gives CASSHPVTYEQYF.